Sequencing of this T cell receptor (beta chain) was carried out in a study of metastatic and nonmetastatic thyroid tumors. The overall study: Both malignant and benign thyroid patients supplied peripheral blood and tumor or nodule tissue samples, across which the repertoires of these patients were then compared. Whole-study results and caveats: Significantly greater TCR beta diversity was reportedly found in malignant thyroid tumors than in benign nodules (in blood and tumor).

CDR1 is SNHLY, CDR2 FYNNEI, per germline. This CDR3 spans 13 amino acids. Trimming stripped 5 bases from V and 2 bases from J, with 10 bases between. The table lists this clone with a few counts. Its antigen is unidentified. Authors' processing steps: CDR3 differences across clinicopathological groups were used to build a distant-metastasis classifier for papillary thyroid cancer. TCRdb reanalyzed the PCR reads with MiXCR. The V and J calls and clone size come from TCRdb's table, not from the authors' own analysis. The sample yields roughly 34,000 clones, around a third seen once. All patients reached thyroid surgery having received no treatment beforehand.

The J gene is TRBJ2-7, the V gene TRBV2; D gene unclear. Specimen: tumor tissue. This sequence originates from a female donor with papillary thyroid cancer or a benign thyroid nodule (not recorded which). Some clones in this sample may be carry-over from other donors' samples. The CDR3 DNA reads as TGTGCCAGCAGTTACCATGACCCCTACGAGCAGTACTTC. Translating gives CASSYHDPYEQYF.